A single sample is the source of the 24 T cell receptor beta chains below, sequenced in a study of T cells in Graves' hyperthyroidism and ophthalmopathy. There were TCR beta CDR3 regions amplified from RNA transcripts. First-round RT-PCR of the TCR CDR3 relied on the HTBI primer set. One entry per CDR3 protein, called by TCRdb with MiXCR from the multiplex PCR reads. The sample consists of around 240,000 distinct CDR3 sequences, around 15% of them appearing once. Sequenced: blood. Receptors were obtained from a woman aged 18-35 years with Graves' ophthalmopathy.

This clonotype was seen repeatedly, ten times or more. The chain couples TRBV4-2 to TRBJ1-2; D is unclear. CDR1 is LGHNA, CDR2 YNFKEQ, per germline. Trimming took 4 bases from V and 8 from J, leaving 11 bases between them. This CDR3 region has 12 residues. The DNA of the CDR3 is TGTGCCAGCAGCCTCTTCGGGAGCGGCTACACCTTC. This encodes CASSLFGSGYTF.

The sample holds many counts of this clonotype. The chain is built from TRBV5-1 and TRBJ1-4, with 8 nucleotides matching TRBD1. The ends lost 1 base at V and 6 bases at J; junction bases unmatched: 2. Germline-derived CDR1 and CDR2 are SGHRS and YFSETQ. The CDR3 has 14 residues. The CDR3 DNA is TGCGCCAGCAGCTTGTACAGGGGGGATGAAAAACTGTTTTTT. As protein: CASSLYRGDEKLFF.

This clonotype was seen repeatedly, ten times or more. The gene calls are TRBV2 and TRBJ2-4; no definite D call. The ends were cut back, 2 bases at V and 8 bases at J, with 10 bases in the middle. There are 13 residues in the CDR3. Germline-derived CDR1 and CDR2 are SNHLY and FYNNEI. CDR3 sequence: CASSESVPDIQYF. Written as DNA, the CDR3 is TGTGCCAGCAGTGAATCAGTGCCCGACATTCAGTACTTC.

This clonotype was detected ten times or more. The chain has TRBV19 and TRBJ2-2; either TRBD1 or TRBD2 may fit D (6 bases each). Trimming pared 3 bases from V and 6 bases from J, leaving 20 bases between. The CDR3 is 17 residues long. Germline V gives CDR1 LNHDA, CDR2 SQIVND (reference sequence). The CDR3 DNA reads as TGTGCCAGTAGTATCCCCCAGGCAAGGGGGGATGCCGGGGAGCTGTTTTTT. Amino acid sequence: CASSIPQARGDAGELFF.

This clonotype was observed many times. The chain combines TRBV2 with TRBJ2-3, with D uncertain. The CDR3 extends over 12 amino acids. Trimming removed 4 bases from V and 0 bases from J, with 2 bases in between. Germline loops: CDR1 SNHLY, CDR2 FYNNEI. CDR3 DNA: TGTGCCAGCAGTGTTAGCACAGATACGCAGTATTTT. It yields the protein CASSVSTDTQYF.

At least ten counts were recorded for this clonotype. This chain joins TRBV30 and TRBJ1-1; D unclear. Germline V CDR1 and CDR2: GTSNPN, SVGIG (reference sequence). Trimming pared 3 bases from V and 10 bases from J, leaving 18 bases between. CDR3 size: 13 residues. The DNA for the CDR3 is TGTGCCTGGAGAGCTGGGTTGGCAGGCGGAGCTTTCTTT. This codes for CAWRAGLAGGAFF.

This clonotype has ten or more counts. This chain uses TRBV12-3 or TRBV12-4 with TRBJ2-7, with TRBD1 matching over 10 bases. The CDR3 is made up of 14 amino acids. V lost 9 bases and J lost 5; bases outside the gene matches: 10. CDR3 coding DNA: TGTGCCAGTACCTACGACAGGGGGCTGAACGAGCAGTACTTC. Its translation: CASTYDRGLNEQYF.

There are many counts of this clonotype. This sequence joins TRBV27 and TRBJ1-6, with 7 bases fitting TRBD1. Germline V gene data show CDR1 as MNHEY and CDR2 as SMNVEV (reference sequence). The CDR3 consists of 13 residues. The trim removed 5 bases at V and 8 bases at J, leaving 3 bases unmatched. The CDR3 loop reads CASSGTVYSPLHF. In DNA, the CDR3 is TGTGCCAGCAGTGGGACAGTATATTCACCCCTCCACTTT.

This clonotype was detected ten times or more. The chain carries TRBV5-1 and TRBJ2-1; no definite D call. The germline gives CDR1 SGHRS, CDR2 YFSETQ. The CDR3 has 16 residues. V was trimmed by 0 bases and J by 0 bases, leaving 10 bases between them. DNA of the CDR3: TGCGCCAGCAGCTTGGAAAGACCCGGCTCCTACAATGAGCAGTTCTTC. It yields the protein CASSLERPGSYNEQFF.

This clonotype was seen repeatedly, ten times or more. The chain joins TRBV6-1 to TRBJ1-6, with D tentatively TRBD1 (6 bases). This CDR3 has 15 amino acids. In germline, CDR1 is MNHNS, CDR2 SASEGT. V shed 6 bases and J shed 2 bases, with 11 bases lying between them. The CDR3 nucleotides are TGTGCCAGCAGGGACAGACCTGCCTATAATTCACCCCTCCACTTT. This translates into CASRDRPAYNSPLHF.

This clonotype was seen ten or more times. The genes are TRBV20-1 and TRBJ2-7; D not certain. CDR3 length: 21 residues. V dropped 6 bases and J dropped 5 bases, with 41 bases sitting between them. From germline, CDR1 is DFQATT and CDR2 SNEGSKA (reference sequence). CDR3 region: CSATSVVWVDMVMSLAHEQYF. In DNA form, the CDR3 reads TGCAGTGCCACCTCCGTCGTTTGGGTCGACATGGTAATGAGTTTGGCTCACGAGCAGTACTTC.

This clonotype has ten or more counts. The rearrangement links TRBV19 to TRBJ1-5; 8 bases are shared with TRBD1. Germline CDR1 reads LNHDA; CDR2 reads SQIVND (reference sequence). Trimming took 7 bases from V and 7 from J; bases not matched to a gene: 12. The CDR3 runs to 15 residues. The CDR3 bases are TGTGCCAGTAAGGAGGACAGGGCAGCGCAGCAGCCCCAGCATTTT. It codes for CASKEDRAAQQPQHF.

The V and J genes are TRBV19 and TRBJ2-2; maybe TRBD2 (7 bases). The CDR3 extends over 14 amino acids. Germline V lookup: CDR1 LNHDA, CDR2 SQIVND (reference sequence). V was cut by 5 bases and J by 7 bases, with 14 bases left in between. This CDR3 is CASSLQGRDGELFF. The DNA for the CDR3 is TGTGCCAGTAGTCTCCAGGGGAGGGACGGGGAGCTGTTTTTT.

This clonotype was seen repeatedly, ten times or more. The rearrangement links TRBV12-3 or TRBV12-4 to TRBJ1-5; TRBD1 might be the D (5 bases). Trimming stripped 0 bases from V and 0 bases from J, with 12 bases between. CDR3 length: 17 amino acids. The CDR3 sequence: CASSLATRGGSNQPQHF. CDR3 DNA: TGTGCCAGCAGTTTAGCCACCCGGGGGGGTAGCAATCAGCCCCAGCATTTT.

There are many counts of this clonotype. J is TRBJ1-1 and V is TRBV20-1, with a weak D call TRBD1 (5 bases). This CDR3 is built from 12 residues. Germline CDR1 DFQATT, CDR2 SNEGSKA (reference sequence). The V end lost 3 bases, the J end lost 4 bases, and 9 bases lay between the germline ends. CDR3 nucleotide sequence: TGCAGTGCTAGTGAGGGGACCACTGAAGCTTTCTTT. It is translated as CSASEGTTEAFF.

This clonotype showed up many times. This sequence joins TRBV20-1 and TRBJ2-3; D might be TRBD1 or TRBD2, each matching 6 bases. The CDR3 contains 15 residues. Germline V lookup: CDR1 DFQATT, CDR2 SNEGSKA (reference sequence). In nucleotides, the CDR3 is TGCAGCCATTCCCTAGGGGGGACTAGCACAGATACGCAGTATTTT. As protein: CSHSLGGTSTDTQYF.

The chain is built from TRBV11-2 and TRBJ1-2; unclear D gene. CDR1 is SGHAT and CDR2 is FQNNGV in the germline V gene. Trimming shortened V by 5 bases and J by 5 bases, and 15 bases separated the two germline ends. The CDR3 has 14 amino acids. Here the CDR3 DNA reads TGTGCCAGCAGCATCCCGGCCGCCACTTATGGCTACACCTTC. Protein: CASSIPAATYGYTF. The whole variable domain, remainder taken from reference TRBV11-2 and TRBJ1-2, is EAGVAQSPRYKIIEKRQSVAFWCNPISGHATLYWYQQILGQGPKLLIQFQNNGVVDDSQLPKDRFSAERLKGVDSTLKIQPAKLEDSAVYLCASSIPAATYGYTFGSGTRLTVV.

This clonotype was picked up many times. The gene calls are TRBV28 and TRBJ1-1; possibly TRBD1 for D (5 bases). This CDR3 is 15 amino acids long. In germline, CDR1 is MDHEN, CDR2 SYDVKM. V gave up 1 base and J gave up 1 base, with 10 bases separating them. The CDR3 protein is CASSLLGGANTEAFF. For the CDR3, the DNA is TGTGCCAGCAGTTTATTGGGGGGTGCGAACACTGAAGCTTTCTTT.

This clonotype was counted many times. The chain joins TRBV5-1 to TRBJ1-4; tentative D call: TRBD1 (5 bases). V was shortened by 1 base and J by 3 bases, with 7 bases between the two germline ends. The CDR3 is made up of 14 amino acids. Germline lookup yields CDR1 SGHRS and CDR2 YFSETQ. The CDR3: CASSLNRPNEKLFF. In nucleotides, the CDR3 is TGCGCCAGCAGCTTGAACAGGCCTAATGAAAAACTGTTTTTT.

This clonotype has ten or more counts. This chain links TRBV6-1 with TRBJ1-1, with D unresolved. CDR3 length equals 10 residues. CDR1 is MNHNS and CDR2 is SASEGT in the germline V gene. The ends were cut back, 0 bases at V and 9 bases at J, with 2 bases in the middle. CDR3 in amino acids: CASSEAQAFF. For the CDR3, the DNA is TGTGCCAGCAGTGAAGCGCAAGCTTTCTTT.

This clonotype was counted between two and nine times. The genes are TRBV19 and TRBJ2-2; D is uncertain. CDR1 is LNHDA and CDR2 is SQIVND in the germline V gene (reference sequence). The CDR3 is made up of 14 amino acids. V was pared by 0 bases and J by 6 bases, with 8 bases between. The CDR3 DNA reads TGTGCCAGTAGTATAGATCCGAGACCCGGGGAGCTGTTTTTT. Translated, it gives CASSIDPRPGELFF.

This clonotype was counted between two and nine times. V gene TRBV5-6 combines with J gene TRBJ1-4; TRBD1 agrees at 7 bases. The V and J ends lost 4 bases and 0 bases, in that order; junction bases with no gene match: 12. This CDR3 comprises 18 residues. Germline values: CDR1 SGHDT, CDR2 YYEEEE. CDR3 coding DNA: TGTGCCAGCAGCCTGGACAGGACTATACCATCAACTAATGAAAAACTGTTTTTT. This sequence encodes CASSLDRTIPSTNEKLFF.

This clonotype showed up many times. The junction shows a germline mismatch at one end, possibly a read error. This chain joins TRBV5-5 and TRBJ1-2; D is perhaps TRBD1 (5 bases). The CDR3 is made up of 13 amino acids. Per germline, CDR1 SGHKS and CDR2 YYEKEE (reference sequence). The CDR3 DNA follows: TGTGCCACCAGCTTGAACAGGAGGTATGGCTACACCTTC. It encodes CATSLNRRYGYTF.

This clonotype appeared a few times. The gene calls are TRBV19 and TRBJ1-2; D remains unclear. Deletions cut 5 bases from V and 0 bases from J, with 10 bases between. The CDR3 spans 14 residues. CDR1 LNHDA and CDR2 SQIVND come from the germline V gene (reference sequence). The CDR3 protein is CASSSGIANYGYTF. CDR3 sequence (DNA): TGTGCCAGTAGTTCGGGGATTGCTAACTATGGCTACACCTTC.